This is a list of T cell receptor beta chains from one sample in a study of cytomegalovirus exposure and HLA in healthy donors. Using immunoSEQ multiplex PCR, the repertoire was profiled, and TCRdb retains in-frame clones only, with some absent. The sample yields some 65,000 clones, about 72% seen once. Sequenced input: PBMCs. These receptor sequences come from a girl aged 10 to 17 in good health and CMV-seropositive. CDR3s include the opening cysteine and the closing phenylalanine or tryptophan.

J: TRBJ2-5
V: TRBV10-3
CDR3: CAISESTTGGQETQYF

J: TRBJ1-5
V: TRBV7-2
CDR3: CASSLREGNQPQHF

J: TRBJ2-5
V: TRBV11-2
CDR3: CASSLVIGGRGLGETQYF

J: TRBJ2-1
V: TRBV9
CDR3: CASSVVASSSVAAEQFF

J: TRBJ1-5
V: TRBV5-4
CDR3: CASSYDKDQPQHF

J: TRBJ2-2
V: TRBV10-3
CDR3: CAIRAKREAGELFF

J: TRBJ2-6
V: TRBV4-1
CDR3: CASSQPTGANVLTF

J: TRBJ2-1
V: TRBV6-5
CDR3: CASRKERYNEQFF

J: TRBJ2-1
V: TRBV11-3
CDR3: CASSYLAVSYNEQFF

J: TRBJ2-2
V: TRBV6-5
CDR3: CASSYQTSGGPGELFF

J: TRBJ1-4
V: TRBV30
CDR3: CAWSGADGQAEKLFF

J: TRBJ2-1
V: TRBV14
CDR3: CASSPQGPLNEQFF

J: TRBJ2-3
V: TRBV7-8
CDR3: CASRLTGDPLWSDTQYF

J: TRBJ2-5
V: TRBV5-4
CDR3: CASRSGNIRETQYF

J: TRBJ2-7
V: TRBV7-9
CDR3: CASSPPDRNYEQYF

J: TRBJ2-2
V: TRBV9
CDR3: CASSPGTGEAGELFF

J: TRBJ1-6
V: TRBV2
CDR3: CASSERGTGFYNSPLHF

J: TRBJ2-4
V: TRBV6-5
CDR3: CASSYSSRAKNIQYF

J: TRBJ2-1
V: TRBV27
CDR3: CASSPTLGLAGGSSYNEQFF

J: TRBJ1-2
V: TRBV5-8
CDR3: CASSYGDRENGYTF

J: TRBJ2-1
V: TRBV2
CDR3: CASSVHDRTTEQFF

J: TRBJ2-2
V: TRBV11-2
CDR3: CASSSLHPPFVIAGELFF

J: TRBJ2-7
V: TRBV18
CDR3: CASSPPRAVHSYEQYF

J: TRBJ2-5
V: TRBV28
CDR3: CASSHVREGPEETQYF

J: TRBJ2-3
V: TRBV10-1
CDR3: CASSQGAEDTQYF

J: TRBJ2-7
V: TRBV19
CDR3: CASTRGQGSYEQYF